A single sample gave rise to the 16 T cell receptor beta chains below, sequenced in a study of T-cell reconstitution after alpha-beta-depleted transplantation in children. Preparing the TCRbeta library involved the use of unique molecular identifiers. TCRdb analysed the PCR reads with MiXCR anew, one entry per CDR3 protein. The sample consists of 600,000 or so distinct CDR3 sequences, 20% to 25% of them appearing once. The sequences come from PBMCs, mostly from graft donor cells, collected 360 days after TCRalphabeta/CD19-depleted stem cell transplant. Every receptor here comes from a boy younger than two who had a stem cell transplant for acute myeloid leukemia, so the T cells may come from the graft donor.

The chain carries TRBV5-6 and TRBJ1-5; no clear D gene. Trimming removed 0 bases at V and 0 bases at J, with 13 bases between. Germline lookup yields CDR1 SGHDT and CDR2 YYEEEE. The CDR3 spans 17 residues. CDR3 residues: CASSLGPREVSNQPQHF. CDR3 nucleotide sequence: TGTGCCAGCAGCTTGGGCCCTAGGGAAGTTAGCAATCAGCCCCAGCATTTT.

This clonotype showed up many times. This chain links TRBV18 with TRBJ2-1; tentatively, D is TRBD1 (6 bases). Germline V gives CDR1 KGHSH, CDR2 LQKENI. V lost 8 bases and J lost 0, with 14 bases in between. CDR3 length: 15 residues. In nucleotides, the CDR3 is TGTGCCAGCAGCCCAGACAGGAGCTCCTACAATGAGCAGTTCTTC. Its protein product is CASSPDRSSYNEQFF.

This clonotype was detected only a few times. The rearrangement joins TRBV6-5 to TRBJ2-1; D gene unclear. This CDR3 spans 13 amino acids. Germline assignment: CDR1 MNHEY and CDR2 SVGAGI. V gave up 0 bases and J gave up 6 bases, with 6 bases separating them. The CDR3 DNA follows: TGTGCCAGCAGTTACTCTGTCGCCAATGAGCAGTTCTTC. Its protein product is CASSYSVANEQFF.

The chain is built from TRBV11-2 and TRBJ2-7; D is unresolved. Germline CDR1 reads SGHAT; CDR2 reads FQNNGV. The CDR3 consists of 14 residues. Trimming removed 0 bases at V and 4 bases at J, with 10 bases between. CDR3 sequence reads: CASSLDPNSYEQYV. CDR3 nucleotide sequence: TGTGCCAGCAGCTTAGACCCAAATTCTTACGAGCAGTACGTC.

This clonotype was counted at least ten times. The chain recombines TRBV12-3 or TRBV12-4 with TRBJ2-5; the match to TRBD2 covers 9 bases. Trimming took 6 bases from V and 1 from J; bases not matched to a gene: 12. The CDR3 consists of 17 residues. The CDR3 region is CASSQPGSGGFQETQYF. CDR3 DNA sequence: TGTGCCAGCAGCCAGCCAGGCAGCGGGGGGTTCCAAGAGACCCAGTACTTC.

V usage is TRBV6-5 and J usage is TRBJ2-1; no clear D gene. Looked up from germline, CDR1 is MNHEY and CDR2 is SVGAGI. The CDR3 extends over 16 amino acids. With 2 bases removed from V and 0 bases from J, the gap between germline ends came to 11 bases. The CDR3 loop is CASSYGVRSSYNEQFF. The CDR3, as DNA: TGTGCCAGCAGTTACGGGGTCCGAAGCTCCTACAATGAGCAGTTCTTC.

This clonotype was recorded once. This rearrangement joins TRBV5-1 to TRBJ1-1; D is unresolved. Trimming left V 5 bases short and J 1 base short, with 9 bases between. CDR3 length: 13 residues. Germline V CDR1 and CDR2: SGHRS, YFSETQ. The chain's CDR3 is CASRFVGNTEAFF. The CDR3 nucleotides are TGCGCCAGCAGGTTCGTGGGGAACACTGAAGCTTTCTTT.

A note on this clonotype: Germline and junction disagree at one end, which may indicate a read error. The chain carries TRBV12-3 or TRBV12-4 and TRBJ2-1; tentatively, D is TRBD2 (6 bases). The CDR3 contains 14 residues. The CDR3 region has the DNA TGTGCCAGCAGTTTACCCCCTGGGGGAGGTGAGCAGCTCTTC. It encodes CASSLPPGGGEQLF.

The chain uses TRBV20-1 and TRBJ2-7; D is unresolved. Looked up from germline, CDR1 is DFQATT and CDR2 is SNEGSKA (reference sequence). The CDR3 is 10 amino acids. Trimming cost V 6 bases and J 5 bases, with 8 bases left between them. This CDR3 is CSAEANEQYF. CDR3 DNA sequence: TGCAGTGCCGAAGCAAACGAGCAGTACTTC.

J is TRBJ2-1 and V is TRBV6-5; 9 nucleotides agree with TRBD1. V dropped 2 bases and J dropped 5; count of bases not matched to a gene: 10. CDR1 is MNHEY, CDR2 SVGAGI, per germline. The CDR3 has 17 amino acids. The CDR3 DNA is TGTGCCAGCAGTTACACCCCCGGGACAGGGAGAAACAATGAGCAGTTCTTC. Its translation: CASSYTPGTGRNNEQFF.

Many counts were recorded for this clonotype. The chain joins TRBV5-6 to TRBJ2-1; D gene unclear. V lost 2 bases to trimming and J lost 4 bases, with 7 bases between them. The CDR3 totals 13 residues. In germline, CDR1 is SGHDT, CDR2 YYEEEE. The CDR3 DNA follows: TGTGCCAGCAGCTTCCCACATTACAATGAGCAGTTCTTC. This encodes CASSFPHYNEQFF.

This sequence joins TRBV4-2 and TRBJ2-1; TRBD2 agrees at 10 bases. Unmatched junction bases numbered 7, after V lost 4 bases and J lost 7 bases. The germline gives CDR1 LGHNA, CDR2 YNFKEQ. The CDR3 contains 15 residues. The CDR3 sequence is CASSLERGGMNEQFF. The CDR3 DNA follows: TGTGCCAGCAGCCTAGAGCGGGGGGGCATGAATGAGCAGTTCTTC.

This clonotype showed up many times. The V and J genes are TRBV20-1 and TRBJ2-7; D perhaps matches TRBD1 (6 bases). Germline CDR1 and CDR2: DFQATT and SNEGSKA (reference sequence). The CDR3 loop spans 13 amino acids. Trimming removed 3 bases at V and 4 bases at J, with 13 bases between. CDR3 residues: CSASSQGSYEQYV. The CDR3 DNA reads TGCAGTGCTAGTTCTCAGGGGTCGTACGAGCAGTACGTC.

In its sample, this clonotype was seen a few times. A read error may produce the germline difference seen at one junction end. The genes are TRBV20-1 and TRBJ2-5; D is possibly TRBD2 (5 bases). This CDR3 region has 15 residues. Germline CDR1 reads DFQATT; CDR2 reads SNEGSKA (reference sequence). The CDR3 is CSAGNSGFIQEIQYF. The DNA of the CDR3 is TGCAGTGCGGGTAACAGCGGATTCATACAAGAGATCCAGTACTTC.

In this sample, this clonotype turned up a few times. V gene TRBV7-8 combines with J gene TRBJ2-1; D is possibly TRBD2 (7 bases). Germline V CDR1 and CDR2: SGHVS, FQNEAQ. This CDR3 has 15 amino acids. V shed 8 bases and J shed 4 bases, with 18 bases lying between them. The CDR3 nucleotides read TGTGCCAGCCAACCAGGGCGGGGGCCTTACAATGAGCAGTTCTTC. Protein: CASQPGRGPYNEQFF.

This clonotype has only a few counts. The chain links TRBV20-1 to TRBJ2-7; D is ambiguous. The V end was cut by 0 bases, the J end by 0 bases, with 12 bases between. CDR3 length: 15 residues. Germline V CDR1 and CDR2: DFQATT, SNEGSKA (reference sequence). CDR3 nucleotides: TGCAGTGCTAGAGATCTGGGTACCCCCTCCTACGAGCAGTACTTC. Its translation: CSARDLGTPSYEQYF.